This TCR beta chain was captured by sequencing in a study of blood T cell repertoires in COVID-19. The table lists this clone with a count of one. Under the authors' procedure: Using reference gene primer amplification, nucleated cell counts were estimated. Only in-frame clones appear in the TCRdb table, and some are missing; sequencing was by immunoSEQ multiplex PCR. V, J and clone size are taken as reported in that table, and D and trimming were inferred from the DNA itself. Of 180,000 or so clones in the sample, about nine tenths were seen once. This CDR3 is 13 amino acids long. V dropped 6 bases and J dropped 10; count of bases not matched to a gene: 6. The germline gives CDR1 LGHNT, CDR2 FRNRAP.

The material sequenced was peripheral blood. The source of this sequence is a woman in her fifties or sixties with acute or convalescent COVID-19. The chain couples TRBV12-5 to TRBJ2-4; 10 bases align to TRBD1. The CDR3, as DNA: TGTGCTAGTGGCTTTGACAGGGGGCTAATTCAGTACTTC. Its translation: CASGFDRGLIQYF.